The subject of this entry is one T cell receptor beta chain. In germline, CDR1 is SGHAT, CDR2 FQNNGV. The CDR3 is 17 residues long. V was pared by 3 bases and J by 5 bases, with 10 bases of the junction left unmatched. The protocol was immunoSEQ multiplex PCR, while the TCRdb copy is restricted to in-frame clones and leaves out a portion. The sample gives some 80,000 clones, roughly 96% of which show up once; under 1.2% is in the top ten. The sample belongs to a study of T cell changes during pregnancy in multiple sclerosis. The chain has TRBV11-2 and TRBJ2-1; 10 bases fit TRBD1. This clonotype was obtained from a female donor with multiple sclerosis, enrolled in a pregnancy study. This sample comprised peripheral blood, obtained in the second trimester of pregnancy. The CDR3 here is CASSFFSVGTGDNEQFF. The DNA of the CDR3 is TGTGCCAGCAGCTTTTTTTCGGTAGGGACAGGGGACAATGAGCAGTTCTTC.